This T cell receptor (beta chain) appears in the sequencing data of a study of T cell changes during pregnancy in multiple sclerosis. Profiling relied on immunoSEQ multiplex PCR, and the TCRdb table lists in-frame clones only, not all of them. The sample includes around 55,000 clones, 75% to 90% of them seen just once. Looked up from germline, CDR1 is SGDLS and CDR2 is YYNGEE. The CDR3 loop spans 13 amino acids. V was clipped by 2 bases and J by 4 bases, with 9 bases between them. The sequences come from CD4+ T cells from peripheral blood mononuclear cells, collected in the first trimester of pregnancy. This sequence was found in a female donor with multiple sclerosis, enrolled in a pregnancy study. V usage is TRBV9 and J usage is TRBJ1-1; D unresolved. The CDR3 region has the DNA TGTGCCAGCAGCGTGGGAGGGAGCACTGAAGCTTTCTTT. Translation gives CASSVGGSTEAFF.